This T cell receptor beta chain is from a study of blood T cell repertoires in COVID-19. Study as a whole: Acute and convalescent COVID-19 samples came from the United States, Italy and Spain. PBMCs, B-cell-depleted T cells, or T cells provided the cDNA or gDNA that made up the material.

Seattle cases were enrolled at active infection and followed longitudinally. CDR1 is MNHEY and CDR2 is SVGAGI in the germline V gene. The CDR3 extends over 13 amino acids. V gave up 9 bases and J gave up 4 bases, with 12 bases separating them. This clone was recorded once. Original processing methods: The assay estimated nucleated cells by amplifying reference gene primers. Profiled with immunoSEQ multiplex PCR; TCRdb holds only in-frame clones, not every one. D and trimming come from the DNA, and the V and J calls and clone size come from that table. The table has tens of thousands of clones, about 85% seen once.

The chain links TRBV6-5 to TRBJ2-2; possible D gene TRBD2, 6 bases. The specimen was peripheral blood. The clonotype comes from a woman between 45 and 60 years old with COVID-19, enrolled during active disease. The CDR3 region has the DNA TGTGCCAGTCGGAGGGCCCTCACCGGGGAGCTGTTTTTT. As protein: CASRRALTGELFF.